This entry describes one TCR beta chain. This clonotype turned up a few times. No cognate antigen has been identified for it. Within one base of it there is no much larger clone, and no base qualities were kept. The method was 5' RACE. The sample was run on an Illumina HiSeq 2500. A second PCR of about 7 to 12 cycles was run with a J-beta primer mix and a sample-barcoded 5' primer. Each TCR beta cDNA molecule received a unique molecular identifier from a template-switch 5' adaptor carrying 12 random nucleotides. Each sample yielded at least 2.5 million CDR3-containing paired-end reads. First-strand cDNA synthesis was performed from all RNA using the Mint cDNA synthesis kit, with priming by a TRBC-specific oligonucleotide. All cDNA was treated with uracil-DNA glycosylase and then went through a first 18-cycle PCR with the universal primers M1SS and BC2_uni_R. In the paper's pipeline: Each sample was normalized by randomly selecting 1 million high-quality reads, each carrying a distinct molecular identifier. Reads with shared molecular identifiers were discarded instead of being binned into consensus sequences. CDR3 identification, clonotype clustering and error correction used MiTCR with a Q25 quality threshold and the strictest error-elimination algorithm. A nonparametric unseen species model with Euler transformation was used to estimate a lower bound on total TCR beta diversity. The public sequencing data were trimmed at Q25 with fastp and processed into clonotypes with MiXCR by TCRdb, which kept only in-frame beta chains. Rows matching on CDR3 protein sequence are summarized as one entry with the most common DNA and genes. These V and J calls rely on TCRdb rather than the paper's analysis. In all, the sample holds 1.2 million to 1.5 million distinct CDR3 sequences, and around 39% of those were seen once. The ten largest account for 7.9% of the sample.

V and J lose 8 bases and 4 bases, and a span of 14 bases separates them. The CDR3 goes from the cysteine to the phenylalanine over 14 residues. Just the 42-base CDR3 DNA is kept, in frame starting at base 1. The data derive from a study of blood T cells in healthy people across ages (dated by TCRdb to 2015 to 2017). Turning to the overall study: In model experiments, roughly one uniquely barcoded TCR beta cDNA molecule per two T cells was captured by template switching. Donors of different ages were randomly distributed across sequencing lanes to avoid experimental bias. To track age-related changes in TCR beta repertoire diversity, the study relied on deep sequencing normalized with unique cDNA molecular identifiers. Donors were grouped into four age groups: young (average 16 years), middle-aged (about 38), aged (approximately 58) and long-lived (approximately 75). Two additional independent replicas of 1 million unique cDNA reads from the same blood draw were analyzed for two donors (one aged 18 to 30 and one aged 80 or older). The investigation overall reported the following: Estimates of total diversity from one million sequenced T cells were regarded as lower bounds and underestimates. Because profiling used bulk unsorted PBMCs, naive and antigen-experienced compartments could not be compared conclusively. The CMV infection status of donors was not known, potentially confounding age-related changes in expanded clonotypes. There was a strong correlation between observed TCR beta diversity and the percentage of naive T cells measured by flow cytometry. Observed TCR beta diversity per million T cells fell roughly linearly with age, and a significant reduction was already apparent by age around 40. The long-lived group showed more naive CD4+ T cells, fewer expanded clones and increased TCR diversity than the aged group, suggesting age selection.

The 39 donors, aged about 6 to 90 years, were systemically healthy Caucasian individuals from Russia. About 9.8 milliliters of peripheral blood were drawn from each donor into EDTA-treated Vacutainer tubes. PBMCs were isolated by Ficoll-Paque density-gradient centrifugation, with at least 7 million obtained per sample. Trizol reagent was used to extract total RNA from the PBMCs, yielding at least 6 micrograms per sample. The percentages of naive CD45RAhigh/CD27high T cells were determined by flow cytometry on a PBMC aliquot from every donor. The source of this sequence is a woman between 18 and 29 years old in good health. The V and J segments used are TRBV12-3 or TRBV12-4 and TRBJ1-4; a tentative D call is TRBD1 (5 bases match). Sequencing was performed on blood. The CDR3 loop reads CASALGRGNEKLFF. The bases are TGTGCCAGCGCCCTCGGGAGGGGTAATGAAAAACTGTTTTTT.